The next 10 T cell receptor beta chains were all read from a single sample in a study of long-term antiretroviral therapy in people with HIV. Researchers report immunoSEQ v3.0 was run at survey level. Sequenced by immunoSEQ multiplex PCR; TCRdb stores in-frame clones only, minus some. The data show about 20,000 clones, around 80% seen once. This sample comprised unsorted PBMCs, obtained 0.6 years after starting antiretroviral therapy. These receptor sequences come from a woman aged 18-30 years with HIV.

The chain uses TRBV2 and TRBJ2-1; 10 bases are a match to TRBD2. Germline V gene sequence: CDR1 SNHLY, CDR2 FYNNEI. V shed 8 bases and J 10 bases; nucleotides not matched to a gene: 11. The CDR3 sequence is 14 residues long. The CDR3 nucleotides are TGTGCCAGCTCGGCTAGCGGGAGTTTCTCGGAGCAGTTCTTC. It encodes CASSASGSFSEQFF.

This chain uses TRBV11-2 with TRBJ1-2; 7 positions match TRBD1. The CDR3 has 15 residues. The germline V gene has CDR1 SGHAT and CDR2 FQNNGV. The V gene end was trimmed by 1 base and the J gene end by 0 bases; junction bases not matched to a gene: 2. The CDR3 bases are TGTGCCAGCAGCTTAGTTGACAGGGCTAACTATGGCTACACCTTC. This gives the protein CASSLVDRANYGYTF.

The chain has TRBV6-5 and TRBJ1-2, with D unclear. CDR1 and CDR2 from the germline V gene are MNHEY and SVGAGI. V shed 6 bases and J shed 3 bases, with 17 bases lying between them. This CDR3 spans 15 amino acids. CDR3 sequence: CASSPGMRADYGYTF. CDR3 nucleotides: TGTGCCAGCAGCCCCGGGATGAGGGCTGACTATGGCTACACCTTC.

This clone was counted a few times. The rearrangement uses TRBV2 and TRBJ1-5, with D possibly matching TRBD1 (5 bases). Germline assignment: CDR1 SNHLY and CDR2 FYNNEI. The CDR3 sequence is 14 residues long. The germline V and J ends were trimmed by 6 bases and 6 bases, with 15 bases remaining between them. The CDR3 DNA sequence: TGTGCCAGCAGGAGGCAGGGCACGTCTCAGCCCCAGCATTTT. It yields the protein CASRRQGTSQPQHF.

The gene calls are TRBV25-1 and TRBJ2-3, with D hard to call. The CDR3 spans 11 residues. CDR1 is MGHDK, CDR2 SYGVNS, per germline. V was trimmed by 3 bases and J by 8 bases, leaving 6 bases between them. In DNA, the CDR3 is TGTGCCAGCAGTGAGTCACTTACGCAGTATTTT. Its protein product is CASSESLTQYF.

V gene TRBV6-5 combines with J gene TRBJ2-3; D is ambiguous. Germline values: CDR1 MNHEY, CDR2 SVGAGI. Trimming took 5 bases from V and 2 from J, leaving 2 bases between them. The CDR3 is made up of 11 amino acids. Here the CDR3 reads CASSNTDTQYF. For the CDR3, the DNA is TGTGCCAGCAGTAACACAGATACGCAGTATTTT.

The J gene is TRBJ2-5, the V gene TRBV5-1; possibly TRBD1 or TRBD2 for D (5 bases each). The CDR3 consists of 15 residues. Germline values: CDR1 SGHRS, CDR2 YFSETQ. V lost 0 bases to trimming and J lost 5 bases, with 14 bases between them. CDR3 nucleotide sequence: TGCGCCAGCAGCTTGGGGGGGACCCTCCCCGAGACCCAGTACTTC. This translates into CASSLGGTLPETQYF.

V is TRBV4-3 and J is TRBJ1-5; D might be TRBD1 (6 bases). Trimming shortened V by 1 base and J by 5 bases, and 9 bases separated the two germline ends. The CDR3 has 14 amino acids. Germline V gene data show CDR1 as LGHNA and CDR2 as YSLEER. The CDR3 sequence: CASSQGTDDQPQHF. Written as DNA, the CDR3 is TGCGCCAGCAGCCAAGGGACAGACGATCAGCCCCAGCATTTT.

V is TRBV11-2 and J is TRBJ2-2, with 14 bases that match TRBD2. With 4 bases clipped from V and 6 bases from J, the junction kept 7 bases outside the gene matches. The CDR3 is 17 residues long. The germline CDR1 and CDR2 sequences are SGHAT and FQNNGV. The CDR3 reads CASSWGLAGDRAGELFF. In DNA, the CDR3 is TGTGCCAGCAGCTGGGGACTAGCGGGAGATAGAGCCGGGGAGCTGTTTTTT. The full variable domain, rest sourced from reference TRBV11-2 and TRBJ2-2, is EAGVAQSPRYKIIEKRQSVAFWCNPISGHATLYWYQQILGQGPKLLIQFQNNGVVDDSQLPKDRFSAERLKGVDSTLKIQPAKLEDSAVYLCASSWGLAGDRAGELFFGEGSRLTVL.

The V and J genes are TRBV9 and TRBJ2-3, with TRBD2 identical over 9 bases. The CDR3 is made up of 14 amino acids. V shed 4 bases and J 6 bases; nucleotides not matched to a gene: 6. Germline lookup yields CDR1 SGDLS and CDR2 YYNGEE. The DNA of the CDR3 is TGTGCCAGCAGCACGGGACTAGCTGGTGATACGCAGTATTTT. It translates to CASSTGLAGDTQYF.